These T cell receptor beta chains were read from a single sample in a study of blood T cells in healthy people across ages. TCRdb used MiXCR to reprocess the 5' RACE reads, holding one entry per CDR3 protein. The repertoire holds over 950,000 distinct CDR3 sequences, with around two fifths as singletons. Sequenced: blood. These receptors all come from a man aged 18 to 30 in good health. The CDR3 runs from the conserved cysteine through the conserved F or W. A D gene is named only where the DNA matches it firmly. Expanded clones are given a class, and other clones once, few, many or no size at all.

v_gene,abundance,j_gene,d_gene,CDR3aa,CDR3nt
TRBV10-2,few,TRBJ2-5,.,CASSVTETQYF,TGCGCCAGCAGTGTTACCGAGACCCAGTACTTC
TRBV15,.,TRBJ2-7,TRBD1,CATSRTSTGKIYEQYF,TGTGCCACCAGCAGGACATCGACAGGGAAGATTTACGAGCAGTACTTC
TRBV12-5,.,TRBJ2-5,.,CASGLGRIQQETQYF,TGTGCTAGTGGTTTGGGAAGGATACAACAAGAGACCCAGTACTTC
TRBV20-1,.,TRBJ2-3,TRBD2,CSASVSGAPDTQYF,TGCAGTGCCTCCGTAAGCGGGGCGCCAGATACGCAGTATTTT
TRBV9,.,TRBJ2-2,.,CASSVRDHNTGELFF,TGTGCCAGCAGCGTAAGGGACCATAACACCGGGGAGCTGTTTTTT
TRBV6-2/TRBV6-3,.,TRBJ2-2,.,CASSYELWQGEANTGELFF,TGTGCCAGCAGTTACGAACTCTGGCAGGGAGAAGCGAACACCGGGGAGCTGTTTTTT
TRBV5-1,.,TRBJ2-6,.,CASSRGQVLSGANVLTF,TGCGCCAGCAGCCGGGGACAAGTACTATCTGGGGCCAACGTCCTGACTTTC
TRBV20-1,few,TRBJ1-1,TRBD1,CSAPGQGYEAFF,TGCAGTGCCCCGGGACAGGGGTATGAAGCTTTCTTT
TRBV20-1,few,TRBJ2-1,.,CSASSSVTEQFF,TGCAGTGCTAGTAGCAGCGTAACAGAGCAGTTCTTC
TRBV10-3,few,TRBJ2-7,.,CAITGTGTHEQYF,TGTGCCATCACCGGGACGGGGACCCACGAGCAGTACTTC
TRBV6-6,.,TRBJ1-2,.,CASSYTDSSNYGYTF,TGTGCCAGCAGTTACACGGACAGTTCTAACTATGGCTACACCTTC
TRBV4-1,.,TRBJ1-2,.,CASSQEVQGKGNTF,TGCGCCAGCAGCCAAGAAGTGCAGGGAAAGGGCAACACCTTC
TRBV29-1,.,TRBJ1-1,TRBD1,CSVRDRGFTEAFF,TGCAGCGTTCGGGACAGGGGGTTCACTGAAGCTTTCTTT
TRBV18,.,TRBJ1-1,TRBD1,CASSPLTGRGGDTEAFF,TGTGCCAGCTCACCTTTGACAGGGCGAGGAGGAGACACTGAAGCTTTCTTT
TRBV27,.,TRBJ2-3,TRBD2,CASSSGLAGADTQYF,TGTGCCAGCAGTTCGGGACTAGCGGGGGCAGATACGCAGTATTTT
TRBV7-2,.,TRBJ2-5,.,CASSLGPNNEQYF,TGTGCCAGCAGTTTAGGACCTAACAATGAGCAGTACTTC
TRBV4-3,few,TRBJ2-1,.,CASSQVGRTSSYNEQFF,TGCGCCAGCAGCCAAGTAGGCCGGACAAGCTCCTACAATGAGCAGTTCTTC
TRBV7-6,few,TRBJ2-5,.,CASSLAPGTSYQETQYF,TGTGCCAGCAGCTTAGCACCGGGGACATCCTACCAAGAGACCCAGTACTTC
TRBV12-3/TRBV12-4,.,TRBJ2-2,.,CASSYRTAKAGELFF,TGTGCCAGCAGTTATCGGACAGCGAAGGCCGGGGAGCTGTTTTTT
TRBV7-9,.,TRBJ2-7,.,CASSLQGTIYEQYF,TGTGCCAGCAGCTTACAAGGGACAATTTACGAGCAGTACTTC
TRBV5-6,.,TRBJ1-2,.,CASSPGGGPINYGYTF,TGTGCCAGCAGCCCTGGTGGAGGGCCTATTAACTATGGCTACACCTTC
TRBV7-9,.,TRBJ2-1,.,CASSSNRASSYNEQFF,TGTGCCAGCAGCTCAAACAGGGCGAGCTCCTACAATGAGCAGTTCTTC
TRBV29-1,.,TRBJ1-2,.,CSVEGGDGYTF,TGCAGCGTTGAGGGGGGAGATGGCTACACCTTC
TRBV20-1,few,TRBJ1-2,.,CSATRVDGYTF,TGCAGTGCAACCCGGGTGGATGGCTACACCTTC
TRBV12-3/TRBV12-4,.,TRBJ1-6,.,CASSLGPGSPSSYNSPLHF,TGTGCCAGCAGTTTAGGACCAGGGTCCCCGAGCTCCTATAATTCACCCCTCCACTTT
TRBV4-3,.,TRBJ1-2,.,CASSQELTRIYGYTF,TGCGCCAGCAGCCAAGAACTAACCAGAATCTATGGCTACACCTTC
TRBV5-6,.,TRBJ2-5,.,CASSCKGPETQYF,TGTGCCAGCAGCTGCAAGGGTCCCGAGACCCAGTACTTC
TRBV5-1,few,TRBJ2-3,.,CASSRGPFRDPDTDTQYF,TGCGCCAGCAGCAGGGGACCATTTCGGGACCCCGACACAGATACGCAGTATTTT
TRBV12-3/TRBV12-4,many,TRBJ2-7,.,CASSFDSFYEQYF,TGTGCCAGCAGTTTCGACAGTTTCTACGAGCAGTACTTC
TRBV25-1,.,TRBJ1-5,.,CASSATDHQPQHF,TGTGCCAGCAGTGCGACGGACCATCAGCCCCAGCATTTT
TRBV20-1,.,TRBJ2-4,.,CSAREGRAQYF,TGCAGTGCTAGAGAGGGGCGAGCTCAGTACTTC
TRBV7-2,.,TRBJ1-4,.,CASSLARQGTEKLFF,TGTGCCAGCAGCTTAGCGAGGCAGGGGACTGAAAAACTGTTTTTT
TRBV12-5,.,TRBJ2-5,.,CASGQTVEQYF,TGTGCTAGTGGTCAGACTGTTGAGCAGTACTTC